These T cell receptor beta chains were read from a single sample in a study of blood T cell repertoires in COVID-19. Produced via immunoSEQ multiplex PCR; TCRdb's table is partial and in-frame only. This table has 100,000 to 150,000 clones, about 81% appearing once. Input material: PBMCs or T cells enriched from blood (not recorded which). These receptors were taken from a man in his forties or fifties with acute COVID-19. CDR3s include the opening cysteine and the closing phenylalanine or tryptophan. The D gene is left open where the match is weak. Some rows mark clone size as missing; the rest say once, few, many or name a class of expanded clone.

J: TRBJ2-1; V: TRBV28; size: NA; D: NA; DNA: TGTGCCAGCAGTTTAGGTTATCGCGGTAAAACACTAAATGAGCAGTTCTTC; CDR3: CASSLGYRGKTLNEQFF
J: TRBJ2-7; V: TRBV18; size: NA; D: NA; DNA: TGTGCCAGCTCCCCCGGACAGTTCTCCTACGAGCAGTACTTC; CDR3: CASSPGQFSYEQYF
J: TRBJ1-2; V: TRBV7-2; size: once; D: NA; DNA: TGTGCCAGCAGCTTAACCGGGGATGGCTACACCTTC; CDR3: CASSLTGDGYTF
J: TRBJ1-2; V: TRBV19; size: NA; D: NA; DNA: TGTGCCAGTAGTTCCGACACAGTCTTCTATGGCTACACCTTC; CDR3: CASSSDTVFYGYTF
J: TRBJ2-7; V: TRBV18; size: many; D: NA; DNA: TGTGCCAGCTCACCAAGGGCAGGGGACGAGCAGTACTTC; CDR3: CASSPRAGDEQYF
J: TRBJ2-3; V: TRBV7-3; size: once; D: TRBD2; DNA: TGTGCCAGCAGCCCCCTACTAGCGGGAAATACGCAGTATTTT; CDR3: CASSPLLAGNTQYF
J: TRBJ2-2; V: TRBV6-5; size: NA; D: NA; DNA: TGTGCCAGCAGTTACGACTCCTCCACCGGGGAGCTGTTTTTT; CDR3: CASSYDSSTGELFF
J: TRBJ2-5; V: TRBV3-1/TRBV3-2; size: NA; D: NA; DNA: TGTGCCAGCAGCCAAGTGTTATCGGAGACCCAGTACTTC; CDR3: CASSQVLSETQYF
J: TRBJ2-3; V: TRBV20-1; size: once; D: NA; DNA: TGCAGTGCTAGTAGCCAAGCAGATACGCAGTATTTT; CDR3: CSASSQADTQYF
J: TRBJ1-1; V: TRBV24-1; size: NA; D: TRBD1; DNA: TGTGCCACCAGGCGGCACAGGGGGGTAACTGAAGCTTTCTTT; CDR3: CATRRHRGVTEAFF
J: TRBJ2-3; V: TRBV5-1; size: few; D: TRBD2; DNA: TGCGCCAGCAGCTGGGCCCCTAGCGGGATCGGCACAGATACGCAGTATTTT; CDR3: CASSWAPSGIGTDTQYF
J: TRBJ2-5; V: TRBV5-1; size: NA; D: TRBD2; DNA: TGCGCCAGCAGCTTGTGGACTAGCTCAGAAGAGACCCAGTACTTC; CDR3: CASSLWTSSEETQYF
J: TRBJ1-1; V: TRBV30; size: once; D: TRBD1; DNA: TGTGCCTGGAGCCCGACAGGGGGCGCAGGTGAAGCTTTCTTT; CDR3: CAWSPTGGAGEAFF
J: TRBJ2-7; V: TRBV6-5; size: NA; D: TRBD2; DNA: TGTGCCAGCAGTTATGGACTAGCGGGAGAATTGGGCGAGCAGTACTTC; CDR3: CASSYGLAGELGEQYF
J: TRBJ2-7; V: TRBV30; size: NA; D: NA; DNA: TGTGCCTGGAGTGTAACGGTCTACGAGCAGTACTTC; CDR3: CAWSVTVYEQYF
J: TRBJ2-7; V: TRBV14; size: NA; D: NA; DNA: TGTGCCAGCAGCCCGGTCGTTTCCTACGAGCAGTACTTC; CDR3: CASSPVVSYEQYF
J: TRBJ2-7; V: TRBV19; size: NA; D: NA; DNA: TGTGCCAGTAGTATAGCGGACTCCTCTTACTACGAGCAGTACTTC; CDR3: CASSIADSSYYEQYF
J: TRBJ1-1; V: TRBV30; size: NA; D: TRBD1; DNA: TGTGCCTGGAGTAAATACAGGGGCACTGAAGCTTTCTTT; CDR3: CAWSKYRGTEAFF
J: TRBJ2-7; V: TRBV27; size: once; D: TRBD1; DNA: TGTGCCAGCAGTTCCGGGACAGGGTGGTACGAGCAGTACTTC; CDR3: CASSSGTGWYEQYF
J: TRBJ2-7; V: TRBV10-1; size: few; D: TRBD1; DNA: TGCGCCAGCAGGGACAGGGGGCTGCCCGAGCAGTACTTC; CDR3: CASRDRGLPEQYF
J: TRBJ1-1; V: TRBV18; size: NA; D: TRBD1; DNA: TGTGCCAGCTCATTAAATCCGGGACAGGGTTTGGCTGAAGCTTTCTTT; CDR3: CASSLNPGQGLAEAFF
J: TRBJ2-2; V: TRBV18; size: once; D: NA; DNA: TGTGCCAGCGCCCAGGGGAGTGGCAGGGAGCTGTTTTTT; CDR3: CASAQGSGRELFF
J: TRBJ2-5; V: TRBV2; size: NA; D: TRBD2; DNA: TGTGCCAGCAGTGAACTGACTGGCGGGGGGGAGACCCAGTACTTC; CDR3: CASSELTGGGETQYF
J: TRBJ2-5; V: TRBV11-2; size: NA; D: TRBD2; DNA: TGTGCCAGCAGCCATTGGCCAGCGGGGGGGGAGACCCAGTACTTC; CDR3: CASSHWPAGGETQYF
J: TRBJ1-1; V: TRBV5-1; size: NA; D: NA; DNA: TGCGCCAGCAGCTTGGGGCAGGGCTCCGTGAACACTGAAGCTTTCTTT; CDR3: CASSLGQGSVNTEAFF
J: TRBJ2-5; V: TRBV6-5; size: NA; D: TRBD2; DNA: TGTGCCAGCAGTTACTTGGATAGCGGGGGAGAGACCCAGTACTTC; CDR3: CASSYLDSGGETQYF
J: TRBJ1-3; V: TRBV7-2; size: NA; D: TRBD1; DNA: TGTGCCAGCAGCTCGAGGGGACAGGGGGCACCTGGAAACACCATATATTTT; CDR3: CASSSRGQGAPGNTIYF
J: TRBJ1-5; V: TRBV5-1; size: NA; D: NA; DNA: TGCGCCAGCAGCTGGGAGGACGGTATTCTCAATCAGCCCCAGCATTTT; CDR3: CASSWEDGILNQPQHF